The 8 T cell receptor beta chains in this list originate from one sample, sequenced in a study of T cells in women clearing cervical HPV infection. This table comes from immunoSEQ multiplex PCR, and its TCRdb copy is limited to in-frame clones, with some not included. The listing contains about 45,000 clones. Sequenced sample: blood buffy coat. The receptors originated from a woman between 18 and 69 years old with a cervical HPV16 infection that either progressed to CIN3+ or cleared (not recorded which).

About this clone: Read data end 3 residues before the CDR3 end; the end is taken from the germline J gene. This chain joins TRBV28 and TRBJ1-5, with a weak D call TRBD1 (6 bases). The germline V and J ends were trimmed by 7 bases and 7 bases, with 20 bases remaining between them. Germline V gene data show CDR1 as MDHEN and CDR2 as SYDVKM. The CDR3 loop spans 15 amino acids. CDR3: CASMRPPQGEQPQHF. The sequenced part of the CDR3 DNA is TGTGCCAGCATGAGACCTCCACAGGGTGAGCAGCCC.

Points on this clone: The CDR3 is cut off 3 residues early in the read; its end comes from the germline J gene. The chain employs TRBV5-1 and TRBJ2-1; TRBD2 is a possible D gene (6 bases). Per germline, CDR1 SGHRS and CDR2 YFSETQ. V was shortened by 1 base and J by 5 bases, with 10 bases between the two germline ends. This CDR3 comprises 14 residues. The CDR3 DNA, read in part, is TGCGCCAGCAGCTTGACGCGCGGGGACAATGAG. This codes for CASSLTRGDNE. The CDR3 in full is CASSLTRGDNEQFF.

Notes on this clone: The read gets to within 3 residues of the CDR3 end, and the germline J gene fills in the rest. The rearrangement uses TRBV7-2 and TRBJ2-7, with unresolved D. CDR3 length: 14 residues. Trimming took 4 bases from V and 5 from J, leaving 15 bases between them. Germline CDR1 SGHTA, CDR2 FQGNSA. The CDR3 loop is CASSSYSGPDEQYF. The CDR3 DNA, read in part, is TGTGCCAGCAGCTCCTACAGTGGGCCCGACGAG.

A word on this clone: The CDR3 is cut off 3 residues early in the read; its end comes from the germline J gene. V usage is TRBV5-8 and J usage is TRBJ2-1; 9 bases match TRBD1. V lost 0 bases and J lost 4; bases outside the gene matches: 2. This CDR3 region has 15 residues. Germline CDR1 SGHTS, CDR2 YDEGEE. CDR3 DNA, as far as it was read: TGTGCCAGCAGCTTGGAAGGGACAGGGTACAATGAG. It encodes CASSLEGTGYNE. The whole CDR3 sequence is CASSLEGTGYNEQFF.

On this clone: The DNA ends 3 residues before the CDR3 does, and the rest of the CDR3 is filled in from the germline J gene. The J gene is TRBJ2-1, the V gene TRBV19; 13 bases are shared with TRBD2. The CDR3 is 15 residues long. V shed 6 bases, J shed 6 bases, and the junction held 5 bases outside the gene matches. The germline gives CDR1 LNHDA, CDR2 SQIVND (reference sequence). CDR3 DNA (partial): TGTGCCAGTAGGGTCGGACTAGCGGGGGTCAATGAG. It encodes CASRVGLAGVNE. The complete CDR3 protein is CASRVGLAGVNEQFF.

Comment on this clone: The sequence runs out 3 residues before the end of the CDR3; the remainder is reconstructed from the germline J gene. V gene TRBV5-5 combines with J gene TRBJ1-1; 9 bases match TRBD1. This CDR3 comprises 14 residues. Germline V gives CDR1 SGHKS, CDR2 YYEKEE (reference sequence). V lost 1 base, J lost 3 bases, and 1 base stayed unmatched. The CDR3 sequence is CASSLWTGDTEAFF. Incomplete CDR3 DNA: TGTGCCAGCAGCTTGTGGACAGGGGACACTGAA.

The CDR3 is CASSPTGYEQYF. The sequenced CDR3 bases are TGTGCCAGCAGCCCCACGGGCTACGAG. The chain is built from TRBV7-2 and TRBJ2-7; unclear D gene. The read ends 3 residues before the CDR3 terminus; that terminus is restored from the germline J gene. Per germline, CDR1 SGHTA and CDR2 FQGNSA. This CDR3 has 12 residues. V lost 5 bases and J lost 3, with 8 bases in between.

Worth noting for this clone: The DNA ends 3 residues before the CDR3 does, and the rest of the CDR3 is filled in from the germline J gene. The V call is TRBV14, the J call TRBJ2-5; 11 bases line up with TRBD2. V gave up 1 base and J gave up 5 bases; unmatched junction bases: 3. The CDR3 covers 15 residues. Germline values: CDR1 SGHDN, CDR2 FVKESK. The CDR3 bases that were read are TGTGCCAGCAGCCAAGCTGGGACTAGCGGCGAGACC. It specifies CASSQAGTSGET. The entire CDR3 protein is CASSQAGTSGETQYF.